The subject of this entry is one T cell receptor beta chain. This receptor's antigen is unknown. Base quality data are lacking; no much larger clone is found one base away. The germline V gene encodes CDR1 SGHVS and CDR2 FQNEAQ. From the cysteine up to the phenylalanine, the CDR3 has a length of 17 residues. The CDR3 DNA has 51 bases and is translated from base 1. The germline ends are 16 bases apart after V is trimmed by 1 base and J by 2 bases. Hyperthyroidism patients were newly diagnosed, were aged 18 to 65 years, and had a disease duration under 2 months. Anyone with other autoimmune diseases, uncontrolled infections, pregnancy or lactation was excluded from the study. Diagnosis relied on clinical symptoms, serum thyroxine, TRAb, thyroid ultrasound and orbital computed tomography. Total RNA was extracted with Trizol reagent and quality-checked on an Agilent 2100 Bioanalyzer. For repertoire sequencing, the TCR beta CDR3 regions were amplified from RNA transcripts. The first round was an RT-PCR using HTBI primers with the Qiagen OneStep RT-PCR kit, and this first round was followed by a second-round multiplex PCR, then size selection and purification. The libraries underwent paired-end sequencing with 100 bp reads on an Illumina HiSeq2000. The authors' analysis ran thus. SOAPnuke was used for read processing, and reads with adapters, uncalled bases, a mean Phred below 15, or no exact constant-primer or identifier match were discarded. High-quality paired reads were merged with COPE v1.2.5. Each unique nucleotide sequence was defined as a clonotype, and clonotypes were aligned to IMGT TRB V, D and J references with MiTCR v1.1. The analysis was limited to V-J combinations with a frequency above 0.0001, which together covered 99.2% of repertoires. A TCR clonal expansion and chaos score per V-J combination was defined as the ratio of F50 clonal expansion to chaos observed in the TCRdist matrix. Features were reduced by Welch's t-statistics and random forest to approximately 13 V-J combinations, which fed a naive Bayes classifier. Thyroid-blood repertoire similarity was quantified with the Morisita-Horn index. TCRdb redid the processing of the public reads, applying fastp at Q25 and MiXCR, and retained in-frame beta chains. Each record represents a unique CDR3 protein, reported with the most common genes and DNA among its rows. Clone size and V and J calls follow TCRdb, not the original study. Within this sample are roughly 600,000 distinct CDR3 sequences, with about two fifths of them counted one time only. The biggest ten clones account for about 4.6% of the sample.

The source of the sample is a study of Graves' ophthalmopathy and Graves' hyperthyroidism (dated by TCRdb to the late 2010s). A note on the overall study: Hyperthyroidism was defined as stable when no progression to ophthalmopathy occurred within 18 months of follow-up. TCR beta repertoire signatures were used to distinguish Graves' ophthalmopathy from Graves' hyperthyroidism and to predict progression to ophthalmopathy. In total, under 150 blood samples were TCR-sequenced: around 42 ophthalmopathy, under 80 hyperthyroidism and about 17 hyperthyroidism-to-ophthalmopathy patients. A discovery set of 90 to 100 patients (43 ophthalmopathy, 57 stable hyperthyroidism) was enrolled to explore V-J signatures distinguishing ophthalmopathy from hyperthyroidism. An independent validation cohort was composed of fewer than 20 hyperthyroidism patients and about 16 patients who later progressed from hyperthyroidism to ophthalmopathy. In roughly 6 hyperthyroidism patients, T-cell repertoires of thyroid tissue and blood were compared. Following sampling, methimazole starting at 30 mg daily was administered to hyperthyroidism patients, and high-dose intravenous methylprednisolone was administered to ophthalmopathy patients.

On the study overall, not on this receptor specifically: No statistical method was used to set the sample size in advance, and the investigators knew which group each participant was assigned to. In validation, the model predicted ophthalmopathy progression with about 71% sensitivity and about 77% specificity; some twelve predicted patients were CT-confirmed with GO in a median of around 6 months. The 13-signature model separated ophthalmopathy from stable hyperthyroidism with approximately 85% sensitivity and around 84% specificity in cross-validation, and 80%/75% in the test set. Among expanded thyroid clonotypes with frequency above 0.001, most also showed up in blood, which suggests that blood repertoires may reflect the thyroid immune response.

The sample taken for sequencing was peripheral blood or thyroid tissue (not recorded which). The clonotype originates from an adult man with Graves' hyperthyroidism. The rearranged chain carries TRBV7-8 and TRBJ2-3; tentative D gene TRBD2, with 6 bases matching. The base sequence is TGTGCCAGCAGCTTAGGAGGGAGGAGGGCATACACAGATACGCAGTATTTT. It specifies CASSLGGRRAYTDTQYF.